Below, 8 T cell receptor beta chains from the same sample are listed, as sequenced in a study of T cells in Graves' hyperthyroidism and ophthalmopathy. RNA transcripts yielded amplified TCR beta CDR3 regions. First-round RT-PCR with HTBI primers amplified the TCR CDR3 region. From the multiplex PCR reads, TCRdb called clonotypes with MiXCR, one entry per CDR3 protein. This sample has about 640,000 distinct CDR3 sequences; under 25% occur once, and the top ten carry around a third. The sequenced material came from blood. The receptor set was obtained from a young man with Graves' ophthalmopathy.

This clonotype has ten or more counts. V and J are TRBV28 and TRBJ1-1; D not certain. This CDR3 spans 13 amino acids. V was trimmed by 3 bases and J by 6 bases, leaving 11 bases between them. Germline V gene lookup returns CDR1 MDHEN and CDR2 SYDVKM. The CDR3 sequence: CASSFALKPEAFF. The CDR3 nucleotides are TGTGCCAGCAGTTTCGCCCTAAAACCTGAAGCTTTCTTT.

The J gene is TRBJ2-7, the V gene TRBV2; 10 positions match TRBD1. The germline V gene encodes CDR1 SNHLY and CDR2 FYNNEI. The CDR3 runs 15 residues. V shed 6 bases and J 7 bases; nucleotides not matched to a gene: 12. CDR3 coding DNA: TGTGCCAGCAGCCCCTCCGGGACAGGGGTAGATGAGCAGTACTTC. Translated, it gives CASSPSGTGVDEQYF.

The chain combines TRBV5-1 with TRBJ2-7; D is tentatively TRBD1 or TRBD2 (7 bases each). CDR1 is SGHRS and CDR2 is YFSETQ in the germline V gene. The V end lost 4 bases, the J end lost 0 bases, and 17 bases lay between the germline ends. This CDR3 is built from 16 residues. The CDR3 coding sequence is TGCGCCAGCAGCGAGCGGGACAGACTATACTCCTACGAGCAGTACTTC. This gives the protein CASSERDRLYSYEQYF. Full variable domain (rest looked up from reference TRBV5-1 and TRBJ2-7): KAGVTQTPRYLIKTRGQQVTLSCSPISGHRSVSWYQQTPGQGLQFLFEYFSETQRNKGNFPGRFSGRQFSNSRSEMNVSTLELGDSALYLCASSERDRLYSYEQYFGPGTRLTVT.

In the case of this clonotype: Since a much larger clone is just one base distant, this may be a read error. The CDR3 ends on some other residue instead of the conserved phenylalanine or tryptophan, so this is likely a read error. The chain employs TRBV7-2 and TRBJ2-7; D is perhaps TRBD2 (6 bases). Germline V CDR1 and CDR2: SGHTA, FQGNSA. The CDR3 loop spans 15 amino acids. The V end was cut by 5 bases, the J end by 6 bases, with 20 bases between. CDR3 residues: CASSPPGGAGFEQYL. In nucleotides, the CDR3 is TGTGCCAGCAGCCCCCCAGGTGGGGCGGGATTCGAGCAGTACCTC.

In this sample, this clonotype turned up a few times. A much larger clone differs from this one at a single base, so this may be a read error. This chain joins TRBV25-1 and TRBJ1-6, with D possibly TRBD1 on 5 matching bases. Germline lookup yields CDR1 MGHDK and CDR2 SYGVNS. Deletions cut 4 bases from V and 0 bases from J, with 7 bases between. This CDR3 contains 15 residues. The CDR3 sequence: CASSAGSSYNSPLHF. In DNA, the CDR3 is TGTGCCAGCAGTGCAGGGAGCTCCTATAATTCACCCCTCCACTTT.

This clonotype was seen at least ten times. The chain couples TRBV5-5 to TRBJ1-2, with D perhaps TRBD1 (6 bases). Between the trimmed V and J ends, which lost 4 bases and 6 bases, there was a span of 13 bases. CDR3 length: 13 amino acids. Germline V lookup: CDR1 SGHKS, CDR2 YYEKEE (reference sequence). CDR3 amino acids: CASSGQSPDGYTF. DNA for the CDR3: TGTGCCAGCAGCGGACAGTCTCCGGATGGCTACACCTTC.

The chain has TRBV20-1 and TRBJ2-7, with a tentative D call TRBD2 (6 bases). Trimming stripped 6 bases from V and 0 bases from J, with 15 bases between. There are 14 residues in the CDR3. Germline V gene data show CDR1 as DFQATT and CDR2 as SNEGSKA (reference sequence). CDR3 amino acids: CSASRLVSSYEQYF. In nucleotides, the CDR3 is TGCAGTGCCTCCCGACTAGTAAGCTCCTACGAGCAGTACTTC.

This clonotype was counted only a few times. This chain uses TRBV6-1 with TRBJ1-2; 11 bases map to TRBD1. The CDR3 runs to 14 residues. Trimming at V came to 4 bases and at J to 7 bases, leaving 5 bases not matched to a gene. The V gene's germline CDR1 is MNHNS and CDR2 SASEGT. The CDR3 sequence is CASSVRTGGSGYTF. The CDR3 DNA is TGTGCCAGCAGTGTGCGGACAGGGGGCAGTGGCTACACCTTC.